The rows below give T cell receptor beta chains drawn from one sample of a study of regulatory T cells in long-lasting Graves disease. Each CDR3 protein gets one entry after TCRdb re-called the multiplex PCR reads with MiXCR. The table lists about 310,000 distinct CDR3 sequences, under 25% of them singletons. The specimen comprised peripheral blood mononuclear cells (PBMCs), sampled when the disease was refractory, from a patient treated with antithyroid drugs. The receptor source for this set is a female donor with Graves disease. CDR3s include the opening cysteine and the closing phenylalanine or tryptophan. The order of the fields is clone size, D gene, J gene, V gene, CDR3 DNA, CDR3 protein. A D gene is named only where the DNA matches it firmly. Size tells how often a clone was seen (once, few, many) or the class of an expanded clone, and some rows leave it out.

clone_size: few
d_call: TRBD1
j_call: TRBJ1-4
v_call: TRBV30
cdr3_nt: TGTGCCTGGAGTTACCCCAACACAGGGGGCGATGAAAAACTGTTTTTT
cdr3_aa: CAWSYPNTGGDEKLFF

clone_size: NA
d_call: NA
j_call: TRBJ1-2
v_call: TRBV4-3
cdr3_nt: TGCGCCAGCAGCCAAGATCCGCCGACAGCTTACAACTTGAACTATGGCTACACCTTC
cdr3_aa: CASSQDPPTAYNLNYGYTF

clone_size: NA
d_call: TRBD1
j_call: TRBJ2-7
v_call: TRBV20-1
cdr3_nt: TGCAGTGCTATTCCGGGACAGGGAGCGTACGAGCAGTACTTC
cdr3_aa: CSAIPGQGAYEQYF

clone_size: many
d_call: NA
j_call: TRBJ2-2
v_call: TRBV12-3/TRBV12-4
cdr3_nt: TGTGCCAGCAGTTTCCTAAGACAGCTAAACACCGGGGAGCTGTTTTTT
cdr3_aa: CASSFLRQLNTGELFF

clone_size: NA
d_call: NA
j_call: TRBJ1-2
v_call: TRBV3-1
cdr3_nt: TGTGCCAGCAGCCAAGATGACAGCCAATTTGCCTATGGCTACACCTTC
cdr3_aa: CASSQDDSQFAYGYTF

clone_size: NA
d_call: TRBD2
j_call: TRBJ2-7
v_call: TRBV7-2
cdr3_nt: TGTGCCAGCAGCTTAGTTGCTAGCGGGAACTACGAGCAGTACTTC
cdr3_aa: CASSLVASGNYEQYF

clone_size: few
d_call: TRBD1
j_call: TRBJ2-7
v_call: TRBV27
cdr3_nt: TGTGCCAGCAGTTCGACACTGGGGGACAGCCACTACGAGCAGTACTTC
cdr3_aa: CASSSTLGDSHYEQYF

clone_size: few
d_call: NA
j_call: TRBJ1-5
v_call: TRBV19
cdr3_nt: TGTGCCAGTAGTAGCGACGGCGACCTACAGCCCCAGCATTTT
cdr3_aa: CASSSDGDLQPQHF

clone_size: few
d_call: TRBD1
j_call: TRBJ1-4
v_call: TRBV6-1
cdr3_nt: TGTGCCAGCAGGGTCCGGGACAGAACAACTAATGAAAAACTGTTTTTT
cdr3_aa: CASRVRDRTTNEKLFF

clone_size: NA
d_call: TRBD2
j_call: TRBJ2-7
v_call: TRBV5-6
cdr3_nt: TGTGCCAGCAGCCTTCCCCTAGCGGGAGACTACGAGCAGTACTTC
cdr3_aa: CASSLPLAGDYEQYF

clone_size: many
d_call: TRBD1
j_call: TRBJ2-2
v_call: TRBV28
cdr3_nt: TGTGCCAGCAGGGACCGGACAGGGGACACCGGGGAGCTGTTTTTT
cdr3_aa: CASRDRTGDTGELFF

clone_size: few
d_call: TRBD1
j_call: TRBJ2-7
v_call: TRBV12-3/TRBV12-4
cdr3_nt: TGTGCCAGCAGTTTATTCCCCCCGGGACAGGGCGTCCACGAGCAGTACTTC
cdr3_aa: CASSLFPPGQGVHEQYF

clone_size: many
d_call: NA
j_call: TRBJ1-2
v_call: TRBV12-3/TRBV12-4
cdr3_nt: TGTGCCAGCAGTTTAATTCCGGGGTTGTACTATGGCTACACCTTC
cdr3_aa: CASSLIPGLYYGYTF

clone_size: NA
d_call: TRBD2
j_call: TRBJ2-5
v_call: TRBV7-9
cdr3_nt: TGTGCCAGCAGCTTGAACCCTATAGCGGGAGGGGAGACCCAGTACTTC
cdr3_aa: CASSLNPIAGGETQYF

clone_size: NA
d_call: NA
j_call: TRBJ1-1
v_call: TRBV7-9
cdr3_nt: TGTGCCAGAAGCTTATCAGGGGCCGAGCGAGCTTTCTTT
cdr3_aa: CARSLSGAERAFF

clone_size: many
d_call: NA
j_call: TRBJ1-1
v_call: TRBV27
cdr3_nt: TGTGCCAGCAGCTATAATCAGGGGACTGAAGCTTTCTTT
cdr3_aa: CASSYNQGTEAFF

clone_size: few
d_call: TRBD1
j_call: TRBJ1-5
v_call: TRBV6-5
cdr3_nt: TGTGCCAGCAGTTCCACCGGGACAGAGTTTCCGAGGGCCCAGCCCCAGCATTTT
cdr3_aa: CASSSTGTEFPRAQPQHF

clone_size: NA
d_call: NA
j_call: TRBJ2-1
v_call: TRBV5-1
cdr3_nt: TGCGCCAGCAGCTTGCGGGAAGGCGAGCAGTTCTTC
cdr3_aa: CASSLREGEQFF

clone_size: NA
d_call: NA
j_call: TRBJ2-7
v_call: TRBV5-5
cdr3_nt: TGCGCCAGCAGCTTGGGGGGTCGGCAGGGCTATGGCTACGAGCAGTACTTC
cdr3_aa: CASSLGGRQGYGYEQYF

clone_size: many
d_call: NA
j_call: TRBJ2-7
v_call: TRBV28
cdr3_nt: TGTGCCAGCAGTTTAATGGGATCCGAGCAGTACTTC
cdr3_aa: CASSLMGSEQYF

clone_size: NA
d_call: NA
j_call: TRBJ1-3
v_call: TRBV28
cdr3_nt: TGTGCCAGCAGTTTGCGGGGGGCCAACACCATATATTTT
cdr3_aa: CASSLRGANTIYF

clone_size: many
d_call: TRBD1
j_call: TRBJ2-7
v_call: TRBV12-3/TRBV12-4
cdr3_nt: TGTGCCAGCAGTCGCGCGGGACAGGGGATCCACGAGCAGTACTTC
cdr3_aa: CASSRAGQGIHEQYF

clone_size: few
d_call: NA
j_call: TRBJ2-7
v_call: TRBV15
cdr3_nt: TGTGCCACCAGCAGAGATCTGTACGAGCAGTACTTC
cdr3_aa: CATSRDLYEQYF

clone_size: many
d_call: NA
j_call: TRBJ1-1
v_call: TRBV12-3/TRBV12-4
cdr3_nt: TGTGCCAGCAGTTTCCGAGCCTCCACCCACCTTGAAGCTTTCTTT
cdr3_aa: CASSFRASTHLEAFF

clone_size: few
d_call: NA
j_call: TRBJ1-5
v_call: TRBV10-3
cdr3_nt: TGTGCCATCAGTGATATCGACGACCGCAATCAGCCCCAGCATTTT
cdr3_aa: CAISDIDDRNQPQHF

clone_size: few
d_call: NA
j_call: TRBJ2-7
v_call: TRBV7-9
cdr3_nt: TGTGCCAGCAGCTCGACCCTTACTCACTACGAGCAGTACTTC
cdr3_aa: CASSSTLTHYEQYF

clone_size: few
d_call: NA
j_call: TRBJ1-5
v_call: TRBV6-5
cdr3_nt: TGTGCCAGCAGTTACGAACCCGCGGAGGGCAATCAGCCCCAGCATTTT
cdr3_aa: CASSYEPAEGNQPQHF

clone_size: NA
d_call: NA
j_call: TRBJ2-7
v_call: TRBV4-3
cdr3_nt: TGCGCCAGCAGCCAAGAAAGGGCCCGGGGAATACCCTACGAGCAGTACTTC
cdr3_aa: CASSQERARGIPYEQYF

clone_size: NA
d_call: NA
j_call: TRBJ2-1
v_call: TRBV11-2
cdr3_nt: TGTGCCAGCAGCTTAGGGACCTGGGGCAGGGTCGAGGGTGAGCAGTTCTTC
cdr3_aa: CASSLGTWGRVEGEQFF